This TCR beta chain was captured in a study of spatial heterogeneity in lung cancer (dated by TCRdb to between 2018 and 2021). About the full investigation: Beta-chain transcripts were consistently detected in greater numbers than alpha-chain transcripts, which likely reflected higher beta-chain transcript abundance. In the raw uncorrected reads, each unique combination of TCR and UMI appeared more than ten times on average. In non-small cell lung cancer, the study quantitatively compared TCR alpha and beta repertoires across several tumor regions, matched nontumor lung, and blood. The study linked features of the TCR repertoire to counts of nonsynonymous mutations, which were determined by whole-exome sequencing of tumor tissue. At surgery, hundreds of tumor regions, 61 to 75 matched nontumor lung samples and 56 PBMC samples were TCR-sequenced for both alpha and beta chains.

On the study overall, not on this receptor specifically: Ubiquitous expanded tumor TCRs showed up in blood more often at tumor resection than at routine follow-up. Confirming at a functional level the hypothesis that regional TCRs recognize regional mutations was considered to require additional single-cell paired TCR alpha and beta sequencing.

On this clonotype: The antigen it binds to is not known. Within one base of it there is no much larger clone, and no base qualities were kept.

Receptors were amplified or captured by 5' RACE. TCRdb shows the sequencer as NextSeq 500. To allow correction of PCR and sequencing errors, the TCR library protocol tagged every TCR cDNA molecule with a unique molecular identifier. The published analysis was carried out like this. TCR identification, UMI-based error correction and CDR3 extraction were all carried out with Decombinator tools. TCRs above a frequency of 2 per 1,000, corresponding to the top 1% of the tumor frequency distribution, were defined as expanded. Renyi diversity was computed with the R vegan package after each repertoire had been subsampled 100 times to 5,000 TCRs. CDR3 similarity networks were constructed using string-kernel similarity of amino acid triplets, with links drawn between CDR3s whose pairwise similarity was above 0.82. TCRdb trimmed the raw reads at Q25, called clones with MiXCR and kept productive beta chains. Records with the same CDR3 protein are collapsed into one entry carrying the most frequent genes and DNA. TCRdb assigned the V and J calls; the authors' analysis was not used. Across this sample there are 70,000 to 90,000 distinct CDR3 sequences, with about an eighth seen only once. The top ten clones comprise 7.2% of the sample.

The time point label corresponds to: sample taken at primary tumor resection. Without any cell sorting, TCR sequencing was performed on whole RNA extracted either from tumor and nontumor lung tissue or from cryopreserved PBMC samples. Donors were over 60 patients with early-stage, untreated non-small cell lung cancer from the lung TRACERx cohort. A patient was chosen for TCR sequencing only when enough RNA was available from at least two tumor regions. This sequence originates from a male donor with early-stage non-small cell lung cancer. Sequenced material: PBMCs, taken at surgery.

CDR3 protein: CSASYGGVTKNIQYF. The DNA is TGCAGTGCTAGTTACGGAGGGGTCACCAAAAACATTCAGTACTTC. The sequence links TRBV20-1 to TRBJ2-4, and possibly TRBD2, on 6 matching bases. Including cysteine and phenylalanine, the CDR3 has 15 amino acids. This entry keeps only the CDR3 DNA: 45 bases, framed from base 1. The germline V gene (reference sequence) yields DFQATT for CDR1 and SNEGSKA for CDR2. The V end loses 3 bases and the J end loses 2 bases, and a stretch of 14 bases separates them.